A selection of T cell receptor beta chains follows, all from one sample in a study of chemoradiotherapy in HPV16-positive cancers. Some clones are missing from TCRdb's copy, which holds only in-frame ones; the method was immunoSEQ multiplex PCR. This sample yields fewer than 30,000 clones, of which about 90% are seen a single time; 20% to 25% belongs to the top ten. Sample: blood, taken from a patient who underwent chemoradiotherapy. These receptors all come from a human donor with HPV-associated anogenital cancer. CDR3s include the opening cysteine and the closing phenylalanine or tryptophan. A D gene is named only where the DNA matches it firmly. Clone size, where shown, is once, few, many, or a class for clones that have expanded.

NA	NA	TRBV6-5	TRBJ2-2	CASSYSHTGELFF	TGTGCCAGCAGTTACTCGCACACCGGGGAGCTGTTTTTT
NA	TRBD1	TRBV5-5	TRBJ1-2	CASSFGQGLPYGYTF	TGTGCCAGCAGCTTCGGACAGGGCCTCCCCTATGGCTACACCTTC
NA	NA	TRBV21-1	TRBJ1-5	CASSNKKRTGEDESQPQHF	TGTGCCAGCAGCAATAAGAAGAGGACAGGGGAGGATGAAAGTCAGCCCCAGCATTTT
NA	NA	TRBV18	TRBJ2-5	CASLRSTQETQYF	TGTGCCAGCTTAAGGAGCACACAAGAGACCCAGTACTTC
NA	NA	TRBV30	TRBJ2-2	CAWSRGFDNGELFF	TGTGCCTGGAGTCGGGGGTTCGATAACGGGGAGCTGTTTTTT
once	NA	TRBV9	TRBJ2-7	CASSVNSYEQYF	TGTGCCAGCAGCGTCAATTCCTACGAGCAGTACTTC
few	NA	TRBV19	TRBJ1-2	CASSIARVIGDGYTF	TGTGCCAGTAGTATTGCCAGGGTGATCGGGGATGGCTACACCTTC
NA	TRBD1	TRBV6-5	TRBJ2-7	CASSVRGQGPEQYF	TGTGCCAGCAGTGTACGGGGACAGGGACCCGAGCAGTACTTC
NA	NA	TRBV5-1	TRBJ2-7	CASNELVQGSGEQYF	TGCGCCAGCAACGAACTTGTACAGGGTTCGGGTGAGCAGTACTTC
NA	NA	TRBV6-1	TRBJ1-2	CASSERQGRDGYTF	TGTGCCAGCAGTGAACGGCAGGGGAGGGATGGCTACACCTTC
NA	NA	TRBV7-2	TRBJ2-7	CASSLEGTPTYEQYF	TGTGCCAGCAGCTTAGAGGGGACTCCAACCTACGAGCAGTACTTC
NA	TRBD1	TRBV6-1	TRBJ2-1	CASSYDRGNEQFF	TGTGCCAGCAGTTATGACAGGGGGAATGAGCAGTTCTTC
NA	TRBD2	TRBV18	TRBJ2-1	CASSPLSGRAFNEQFF	TGTGCCAGCTCACCATTGAGCGGGAGGGCCTTTAATGAGCAGTTCTTC
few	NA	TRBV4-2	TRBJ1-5	CASSQDPGERQPQHF	TGTGCCAGCAGCCAAGATCCAGGGGAGCGCCAGCCCCAGCATTTT
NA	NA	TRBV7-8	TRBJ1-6	CASSLDGGNSPLHF	TGTGCCAGCAGCTTAGATGGGGGTAATTCACCCCTCCACTTT
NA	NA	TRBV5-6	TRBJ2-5	CASSLRQTQYF	TGTGCCAGCAGCCTACGACAGACCCAGTACTTC
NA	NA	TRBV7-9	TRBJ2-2	CASSGGIANTGELFF	TGTGCCAGCAGTGGCGGGATTGCGAACACCGGGGAGCTGTTTTTT
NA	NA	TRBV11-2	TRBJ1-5	CASSSTGRINQPQHF	TGTGCCAGCAGCTCCACAGGACGGATAAATCAGCCCCAGCATTTT
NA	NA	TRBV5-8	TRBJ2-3	CASSLDRVGTDTQYF	TGTGCCAGCAGCTTGGACAGGGTGGGCACAGATACGCAGTATTTT
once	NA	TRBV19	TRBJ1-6	CASSIGAFGDSPLHF	TGTGCCAGTAGTATAGGGGCCTTCGGGGATTCACCCCTCCACTTT
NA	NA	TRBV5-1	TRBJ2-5	CASSLGPGEETQYF	TGCGCCAGCAGCTTGGGGCCAGGGGAAGAGACCCAGTACTTC
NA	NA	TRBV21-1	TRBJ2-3	CASSILETFRDQYTDTQYF	TGTGCCAGCAGCATTTTAGAAACCTTCCGGGACCAGTACACAGATACGCAGTATTTT
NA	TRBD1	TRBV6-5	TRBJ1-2	CASRGQGAFGYTF	TGTGCCAGCAGAGGACAGGGGGCTTTCGGCTACACCTTC
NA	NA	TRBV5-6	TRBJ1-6	CASSFPRTQSPLHF	TGTGCCAGCAGCTTCCCACGGACACAATCACCCCTCCACTTT
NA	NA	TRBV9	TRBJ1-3	CASSVGPRSSGNTIYF	TGTGCCAGCAGCGTAGGCCCCAGGAGCTCTGGAAACACCATATATTTT
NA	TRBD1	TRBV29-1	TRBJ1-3	CSVLDRDGNTIYF	TGCAGCGTTTTGGACAGGGACGGAAACACCATATATTTT
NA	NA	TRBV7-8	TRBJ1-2	CAPSGDTVYGYTF	TGTGCCCCCTCCGGGGACACCGTCTATGGCTACACCTTC
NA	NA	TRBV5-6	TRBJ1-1	CASSLQTSLMNTEAFF	TGTGCCAGCAGCCTTCAAACGAGCCTTATGAACACTGAAGCTTTCTTT
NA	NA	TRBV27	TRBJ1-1	CASNRGMNTEAFF	TGTGCCAGTAATCGAGGCATGAACACTGAAGCTTTCTTT
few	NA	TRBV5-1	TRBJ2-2	CASSLWAMNTGELFF	TGCGCCAGCAGCCTTTGGGCAATGAACACCGGGGAGCTGTTTTTT
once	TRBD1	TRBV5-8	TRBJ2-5	CASSLDRGGQETQYF	TGTGCCAGCAGCCTAGACAGGGGAGGCCAAGAGACCCAGTACTTC
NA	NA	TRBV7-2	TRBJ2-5	CASSLSGGPETQYF	TGTGCCAGCAGCTTATCCGGGGGGCCTGAGACCCAGTACTTC
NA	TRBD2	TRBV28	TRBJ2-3	CASSSLTQAGGTDTQYF	TGTGCCAGCAGTTCACTGACTCAGGCGGGGGGGACAGATACGCAGTATTTT
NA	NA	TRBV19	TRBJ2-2	CASSTGANTGELFF	TGTGCCAGTAGTACAGGGGCGAACACCGGGGAGCTGTTTTTT
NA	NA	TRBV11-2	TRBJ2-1	CASSFTGPNEQFF	TGTGCCAGCAGCTTCACGGGGCCCAATGAGCAGTTCTTC
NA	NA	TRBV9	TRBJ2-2	CASSVASNTGELFF	TGTGCCAGCAGCGTAGCGAGCAACACCGGGGAGCTGTTTTTT
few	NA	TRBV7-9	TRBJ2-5	CASSLVGFQETQYF	TGTGCCAGCAGCTTAGTGGGGTTCCAAGAGACCCAGTACTTC
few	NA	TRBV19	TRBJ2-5	CASSMETGPETQYF	TGTGCCAGTAGTATGGAAACAGGGCCAGAGACCCAGTACTTC
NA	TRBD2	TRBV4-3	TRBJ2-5	CASSHTTRGQETQYF	TGCGCCAGCAGCCATACTACGCGGGGGCAAGAGACCCAGTACTTC
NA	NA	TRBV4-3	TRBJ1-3	CASSQDPWGGGSGNTIYF	TGCGCCAGCAGCCAAGATCCCTGGGGAGGCGGCTCTGGAAACACCATATATTTT
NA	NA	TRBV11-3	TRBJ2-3	CASSPGQGKTDTQYF	TGTGCCAGCAGCCCGGGACAAGGTAAAACAGATACGCAGTATTTT
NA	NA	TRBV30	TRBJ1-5	CAWSAYSNQPQHF	TGTGCCTGGAGTGCGTATAGCAATCAGCCCCAGCATTTT
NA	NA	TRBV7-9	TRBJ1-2	CASSSFSTGSGGYTF	TGTGCCAGCAGCTCCTTCTCGACAGGTTCGGGAGGCTACACCTTC
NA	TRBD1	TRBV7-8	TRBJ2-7	CASSLEGTGPYEQYF	TGTGCCAGCAGCTTAGAAGGGACAGGACCCTACGAGCAGTACTTC
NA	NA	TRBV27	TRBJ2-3	CASSLLTNRGTDTQYF	TGTGCCAGCAGTTTACTGACTAATCGGGGCACAGATACGCAGTATTTT
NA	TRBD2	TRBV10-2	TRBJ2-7	CASRPGLAGEAYEQYF	TGCGCCAGCAGGCCGGGACTAGCGGGAGAGGCCTACGAGCAGTACTTC
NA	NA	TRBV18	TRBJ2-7	CASSPRDYEQYF	TGTGCCAGCTCACCGCGGGACTACGAGCAGTACTTC
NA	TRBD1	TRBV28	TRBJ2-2	CASSLDRVDVRELFF	TGTGCCAGCAGTTTAGACAGGGTCGATGTCAGGGAGCTGTTTTTT
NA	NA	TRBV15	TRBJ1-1	CATSSASGGYTEAFF	TGTGCCACCAGCTCCGCCAGCGGCGGCTACACTGAAGCTTTCTTT
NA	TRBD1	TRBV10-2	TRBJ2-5	CASSESSTGGKGRQETQYF	TGCGCCAGCAGTGAGTCATCGACAGGGGGCAAGGGTAGGCAAGAGACCCAGTACTTC
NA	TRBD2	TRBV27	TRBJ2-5	CASSLGYRAGLAGETQYF	TGTGCCAGCAGTTTAGGGTACAGGGCAGGACTAGCGGGAGAGACCCAGTACTTC
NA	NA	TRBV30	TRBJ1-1	CAWSPGSNTEAFF	TGTGCCTGGAGCCCGGGGTCTAACACTGAAGCTTTCTTT
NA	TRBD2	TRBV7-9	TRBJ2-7	CASSRGSSGSYEQYF	TGTGCCAGCAGCCGCGGGAGCTCTGGATCCTACGAGCAGTACTTC